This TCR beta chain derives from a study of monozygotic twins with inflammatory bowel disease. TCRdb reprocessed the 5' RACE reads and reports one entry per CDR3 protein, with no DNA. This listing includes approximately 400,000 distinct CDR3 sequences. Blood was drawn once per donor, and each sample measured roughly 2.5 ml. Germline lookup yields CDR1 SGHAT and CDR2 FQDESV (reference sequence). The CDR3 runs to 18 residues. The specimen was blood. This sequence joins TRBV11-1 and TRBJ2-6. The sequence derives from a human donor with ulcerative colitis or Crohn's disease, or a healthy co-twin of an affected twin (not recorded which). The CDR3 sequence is CASSLGYGKRSGANVLTF.